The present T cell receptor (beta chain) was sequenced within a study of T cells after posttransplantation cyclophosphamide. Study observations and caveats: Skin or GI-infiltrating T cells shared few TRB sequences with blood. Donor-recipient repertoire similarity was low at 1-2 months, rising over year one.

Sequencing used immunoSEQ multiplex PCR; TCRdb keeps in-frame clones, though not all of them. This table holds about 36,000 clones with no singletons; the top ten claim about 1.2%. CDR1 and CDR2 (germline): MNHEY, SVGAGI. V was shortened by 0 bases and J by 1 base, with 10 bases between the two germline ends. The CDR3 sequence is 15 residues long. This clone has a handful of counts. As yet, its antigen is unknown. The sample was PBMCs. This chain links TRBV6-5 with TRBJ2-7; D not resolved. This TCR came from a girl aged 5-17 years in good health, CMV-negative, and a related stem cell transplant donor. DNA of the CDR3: TGTGCCAGCAGTTACTCCCCGGCTAGGTCCTACGAGCAGTACTTC. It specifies CASSYSPARSYEQYF.